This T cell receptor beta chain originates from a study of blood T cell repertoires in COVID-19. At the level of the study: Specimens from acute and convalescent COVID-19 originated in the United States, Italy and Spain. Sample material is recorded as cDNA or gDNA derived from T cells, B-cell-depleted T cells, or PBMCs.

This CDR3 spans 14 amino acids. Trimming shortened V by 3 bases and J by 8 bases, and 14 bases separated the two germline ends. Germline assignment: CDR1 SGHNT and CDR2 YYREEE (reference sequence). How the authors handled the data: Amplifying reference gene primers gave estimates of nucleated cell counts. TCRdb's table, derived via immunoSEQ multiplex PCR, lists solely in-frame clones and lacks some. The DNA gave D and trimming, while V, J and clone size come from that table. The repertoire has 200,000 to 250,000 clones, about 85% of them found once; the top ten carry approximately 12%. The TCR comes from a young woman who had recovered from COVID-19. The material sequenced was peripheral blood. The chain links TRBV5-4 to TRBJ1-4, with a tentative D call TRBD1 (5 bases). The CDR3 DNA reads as TGTGCCAGCAGCTCTAGGGGTAGCAGGGAAAAACTGTTTTTT. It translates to CASSSRGSREKLFF.